This is a list of T cell receptor beta chains from one sample in a study of cytomegalovirus exposure and HLA in healthy donors. Produced via immunoSEQ multiplex PCR; TCRdb's table is partial and in-frame only. Among 110,000 or so clones listed, 82% were seen once. The sequencing input was PBMCs. These receptors were obtained from a woman under 30 in good health and CMV-seronegative. The CDR3 runs from the conserved cysteine through the conserved F or W. The order of the fields is J gene, D gene, clone size, V gene, CDR3 DNA, CDR3 protein. A D gene is named only where the DNA matches it firmly. Rows give clone size only sometimes, using once, few, many, or a class for an expanded clone.

TRBJ1-1	NA	NA	TRBV10-3	TGTGCCATCAGTGGACTGGGGACACCCACTGAAGCTTTCTTT	CAISGLGTPTEAFF
TRBJ2-3	TRBD2	NA	TRBV5-1	TGCGCCAGCAGCAGAACTAGCGGGGGGGCTGCAGATACGCAGTATTTT	CASSRTSGGAADTQYF
TRBJ2-1	TRBD1	once	TRBV7-9	TGTGCCAGCAGCTTTGGGGACAGGTACAATGAGCAGTTCTTC	CASSFGDRYNEQFF
TRBJ2-7	TRBD2	once	TRBV10-3	TGTGCCATCAGTGAGTTGACTAGCGGGAGCTACGAGCAGTACTTC	CAISELTSGSYEQYF
TRBJ2-1	NA	NA	TRBV11-2	TGTGCCAGCACCCAGGGGCCATGGCGGGAGCAGTTCTTC	CASTQGPWREQFF
TRBJ2-2	NA	once	TRBV2	TGTGCCAGCAGCCGCGGGGCATACACCGGGGAGCTGTTTTTT	CASSRGAYTGELFF
TRBJ1-2	NA	NA	TRBV28	TGTGCCAGCAGTCCCTCCGCCGGGAATAACTATGGCTACACCTTC	CASSPSAGNNYGYTF
TRBJ2-1	NA	NA	TRBV5-6	TGTGCCAGCAGCTTGGGACGGGGTGCTTACAATGAGCAGTTCTTC	CASSLGRGAYNEQFF
TRBJ1-2	TRBD1	once	TRBV4-3	TGCGCCAGCAGCCACCGACCGGGACAGATCTACTATGGCTACACCTTC	CASSHRPGQIYYGYTF
TRBJ2-7	TRBD1	NA	TRBV7-2	TGTGCCAGCAGCTACTACTTGGGACAGGGAGGCGAGCAGTACTTC	CASSYYLGQGGEQYF
TRBJ2-1	NA	NA	TRBV7-2	TGTGCCAGCAGCCCAACATCCAGCGGATCTGACTTCAATGAGCAGTTCTTC	CASSPTSSGSDFNEQFF
TRBJ1-2	TRBD1	NA	TRBV4-1	TGCGCCAGCAGCCAAGGACAGGGGGCGGATGGCTACACCTTC	CASSQGQGADGYTF
TRBJ2-1	NA	NA	TRBV9	TGTGCCAGCAGCTTGAACTCCAATGAGCAGTTCTTC	CASSLNSNEQFF
TRBJ2-7	TRBD2	NA	TRBV11-2	TGTGCCAGCAGCTTAGGGGGAGCGGGAGAAGGATACGAGCAGTACTTC	CASSLGGAGEGYEQYF
TRBJ2-5	NA	NA	TRBV2	TGTGCCACCTCGTTGAATCTCGGAGAGACCCAGTACTTC	CATSLNLGETQYF
TRBJ2-3	NA	NA	TRBV7-2	TGTGCCAGCAGCTTAGTCGCAGATACGCAGTATTTT	CASSLVADTQYF
TRBJ2-1	NA	NA	TRBV15	TGTGCCACCAGCCCTCGACTAGGCCCCAATGAGCAGTTCTTC	CATSPRLGPNEQFF
TRBJ1-3	NA	NA	TRBV28	TGTGCCAGCAGCGACTGGACACTCCGAGCCCCTGGAAACACCATATATTTT	CASSDWTLRAPGNTIYF
TRBJ2-3	NA	NA	TRBV7-9	TGTGCCAGCAGCTTAGTTACCGGGGATACGCAGTATTTT	CASSLVTGDTQYF
TRBJ1-2	NA	NA	TRBV7-8	TGTGCCAGCAGCTTAGCGCGGGGGGAACTATCCCATCTCGGCTACACCTTC	CASSLARGELSHLGYTF
TRBJ1-1	NA	NA	TRBV14	TGTGCCAGCAGCCAAGTCGGGGGGAGGCGGACTGAAGCTTTCTTT	CASSQVGGRRTEAFF
TRBJ2-3	NA	NA	TRBV28	TGTGCCAGCAGGAGACGGGGCACAGATACGCAGTATTTT	CASRRRGTDTQYF
TRBJ1-5	TRBD1	NA	TRBV25-1	TGTGCCAGCCGTGGGACAGGGGGCTTTCAGCCCCAGCATTTT	CASRGTGGFQPQHF
TRBJ2-3	TRBD1	NA	TRBV6-4	TGTGCCAGCACAGGGGGCGATGGAGATACGCAGTATTTT	CASTGGDGDTQYF
TRBJ1-5	NA	few	TRBV6-1	TGTGCCAGCAGTGAAGCCCCAGGCGACAATCAGCCCCAGCATTTT	CASSEAPGDNQPQHF
TRBJ1-1	TRBD1	NA	TRBV18	TGTGCCAGCTCACCTGGGGACAGGGGGCTCGGCACTGAAGCTTTCTTT	CASSPGDRGLGTEAFF
TRBJ1-1	NA	NA	TRBV6-6	TGTGCCAGCAGTTACGGTAGCAACACTGAAGCTTTCTTT	CASSYGSNTEAFF
TRBJ1-1	NA	NA	TRBV30	TGTGCCTGGAGTGTAAACCTCCAGGCCACTGAAGCTTTCTTT	CAWSVNLQATEAFF
TRBJ2-6	TRBD2	NA	TRBV5-1	TGCGCCAGCAAATTAGCGGGGACCTCTGGGGCCAACGTCCTGACTTTC	CASKLAGTSGANVLTF
TRBJ2-1	TRBD2	NA	TRBV29-1	TGCAGCGTCGCACGGACTAGCGGAGTTGACAATGAGCAGTTCTTC	CSVARTSGVDNEQFF
TRBJ2-3	TRBD2	NA	TRBV4-2	TGTGCCAGCAGCCAAGATCGGCGGGGGGCCGTTAGCACAGATACGCAGTATTTT	CASSQDRRGAVSTDTQYF
TRBJ1-2	NA	NA	TRBV18	TGTGCCAGCTCACCACCGGCAGGGCTGTGGACCTTC	CASSPPAGLWTF
TRBJ2-5	NA	once	TRBV7-2	TGTGCCAGCAGCTTAGATTCCGGAGCCCAAGAGACCCAGTACTTC	CASSLDSGAQETQYF
TRBJ1-3	NA	once	TRBV19	TGTGCCAGTCAGGTGGACCGGGGGTCCGGAAACACCATATATTTT	CASQVDRGSGNTIYF
TRBJ1-1	TRBD1	NA	TRBV29-1	TGCAGCGTTGAAGGGACAGGCACTGAAGCTTTCTTT	CSVEGTGTEAFF
TRBJ2-3	TRBD1	NA	TRBV12-5	TGTGCTAGTTCCGCCGGGACAGGGGGCGCAGATACGCAGTATTTT	CASSAGTGGADTQYF
TRBJ2-2	NA	once	TRBV13	TGTGCCAGCAGCCCAGAGGGGGTAAATGTCGCCGGGGAGCTGTTTTTT	CASSPEGVNVAGELFF
TRBJ2-5	NA	NA	TRBV7-2	TGTGCCAGCAGCTTATTGACAGCCGGAGAGACCCAGTACTTC	CASSLLTAGETQYF
TRBJ1-1	NA	NA	TRBV11-2	TGTGCCAGCAGCCCTGGGTGGGGGGGGACTGAAGCTTTCTTT	CASSPGWGGTEAFF
TRBJ2-5	TRBD1	NA	TRBV19	TGTGCCAGTAGTATAGAGCGAGGGGGCGAGACCCAGTACTTC	CASSIERGGETQYF
TRBJ2-3	TRBD1	NA	TRBV5-1	TGCGCCAGCAGCTTGATCGCAGGGGGCGGAATCTTGACAGATACGCAGTATTTT	CASSLIAGGGILTDTQYF
TRBJ2-3	NA	NA	TRBV2	TGTGCCAGCAGCTCGCCGTACAGGTCCACAGATACGCAGTATTTT	CASSSPYRSTDTQYF
TRBJ1-1	TRBD1	NA	TRBV10-3	TGTGCCATCAGTGCAGACAGGGGCACTGAAGCTTTCTTT	CAISADRGTEAFF
TRBJ2-1	NA	NA	TRBV5-1	TGCGCCAGCAGCCTACACTCGAGCGGGTCGAGCTCCTACAATGAGCAGTTCTTC	CASSLHSSGSSSYNEQFF
TRBJ2-3	NA	NA	TRBV7-9	TGTGCCAGCAGCTTTAGTAAGGGGGCAGATACGCAGTATTTT	CASSFSKGADTQYF